A single sample gave rise to the 29 T cell receptor beta chains below, sequenced in a study of T cell repertoires in cytomegalovirus infection. TCRdb re-called the reads through MiXCR, storing one row per CDR3 protein. The sample holds around 900,000 distinct CDR3 sequences, 30% to 40% seen once. Their antigens remain unidentified. This material consisted of cultured CD8+ T cells from PBMCs, taken from culture after CMV antigen stimulation. All receptors derive from a human donor in good health (CMV status not recorded). Some clones in this sample may be carry-over from other donors' samples.

This clonotype was seen a few times. The chain employs TRBV12-5 and TRBJ2-1, with 11 bases matching TRBD2. J lost 6 bases, V lost 3 bases, and 4 bases had no gene match. Looked up from germline, CDR1 is LGHNT and CDR2 is FRNRAP. The CDR3 loop spans 15 amino acids. The CDR3 sequence is CASGFLAGGVNEQFF. The CDR3 bases are TGTGCTAGTGGTTTCCTAGCGGGGGGAGTCAATGAGCAGTTCTTC.

Only a few counts were recorded for this clonotype. The chain recombines TRBV7-6 with TRBJ2-3; 12 bases are a match to TRBD2. This CDR3 has 17 amino acids. The germline V gene encodes CDR1 SGHVS and CDR2 FNYEAQ. V trimming: 6 bases; J trimming: 1 base; junction bases outside the gene matches: 8. CDR3 bases: TGTGCCAGCAGACTCCTAGCGGGGGGGCCGGGCACAGATACGCAGTATTTT. Residues: CASRLLAGGPGTDTQYF.

The chain uses TRBV5-4 and TRBJ2-4, with D tentatively TRBD1 (6 bases). V lost 4 bases and J 8 bases, leaving 19 bases between the germline ends. Germline CDR1 is SGHNT and CDR2 is YYREEE (reference sequence). This CDR3 contains 15 residues. The CDR3 DNA sequence: TGTGCCAGCAGCCCTGATAACCAGGGGCAGGACATTCAGTACTTC. Translating gives CASSPDNQGQDIQYF.

V is TRBV27 and J is TRBJ1-1; TRBD1 might be the D (5 bases). Germline V gene lookup returns CDR1 MNHEY and CDR2 SMNVEV (reference sequence). Between the trimmed V and J ends, which lost 2 bases and 7 bases, there was a span of 17 bases. The CDR3 length is 15 residues. CDR3 nucleotide sequence: TGTGCCAGCAGTTTACGCGGGGGGGGACTCGATGAAGCTTTCTTT. Translating it yields CASSLRGGGLDEAFF.

There are a few counts of this clonotype. This rearrangement joins TRBV19 to TRBJ2-1; D is ambiguous. The germline V and J ends were trimmed by 7 bases and 3 bases, with 16 bases remaining between them. CDR1 and CDR2 from the germline V gene are LNHDA and SQIVND (reference sequence). The CDR3 covers 15 residues. CDR3 loop: CASNTGARVYNEQFF. The CDR3 DNA reads TGTGCCAGTAATACGGGTGCCCGGGTCTACAATGAGCAGTTCTTC.

This clonotype came up a few times. The genes are TRBV7-9 and TRBJ1-2; D possibly corresponds to TRBD1 (6 bases). With 1 base removed from V and 6 bases from J, the gap between germline ends came to 12 bases. Germline V gene sequence: CDR1 SEHNR, CDR2 FQNEAQ (reference sequence). The CDR3 is 14 amino acids. The CDR3 here is CASSLEGGSNGYTF. Here the CDR3 DNA reads TGTGCCAGCAGCTTAGAGGGGGGAAGTAATGGCTACACCTTC.

The V and J genes are TRBV7-9 and TRBJ2-5; D is unresolved. The V end lost 5 bases, the J end lost 5 bases, and 9 bases lay between the germline ends. Per the germline V gene, CDR1 is SEHNR and CDR2 is FQNEAQ (reference sequence). This CDR3 has 12 residues. The CDR3 region is CASSPEDETQYF. As DNA, the CDR3 is TGTGCCAGCAGCCCCGAGGACGAGACCCAGTACTTC. The full variable domain, in which reference TRBV7-9 and TRBJ2-5 provide the parts outside the CDR3, is DTGVSQNPRHKITKRGQNVTFRCDPISEHNRLYWYRQTLGQGPEFLTYFQNEAQLEKSRLLSDRFSAERPKGSFSTLEIQRTEQGDSAMYLCASSPEDETQYFGPGTRLLVL.

This clonotype was observed a few times. J is TRBJ1-3 and V is TRBV12-3 or TRBV12-4; D is uncertain. There are 14 residues in the CDR3. Between the trimmed V and J ends, which lost 5 bases and 3 bases, there was a span of 11 bases. The CDR3 loop reads CASSRIRFGNTIYF. CDR3 nucleotide sequence: TGTGCCAGCAGTCGCATTAGATTTGGAAACACCATATATTTT.

The chain joins TRBV7-3 to TRBJ1-2, with TRBD1 as a possible D gene (6 bases). CDR1 and CDR2 (germline): SGHTA, FQGTGA. The CDR3 runs 14 residues. V lost 3 bases to trimming and J lost 7 bases, with 15 bases between them. The CDR3 nucleotides read TGTGCCAGCAGCTTGCGAGGACAGAGTTTTGGCTACACCTTC. Encoded protein: CASSLRGQSFGYTF.

This clonotype was seen repeatedly, ten times or more. The V and J genes are TRBV27 and TRBJ1-2, with 8 bases fitting TRBD1. V shed 3 bases and J 0 bases; nucleotides not matched to a gene: 6. Germline V lookup: CDR1 MNHEY, CDR2 SMNVEV (reference sequence). CDR3 size: 16 residues. The CDR3 here is CASSLGPGQANYGYTF. The CDR3 DNA is TGTGCCAGCAGTTTGGGTCCGGGACAGGCTAACTATGGCTACACCTTC.

The V and J genes are TRBV7-9 and TRBJ2-7, with TRBD1 matching 9 bases. The CDR3 totals 18 residues. The V segment lost 1 base and the J segment 2 bases; nucleotides outside the gene matches: 12. The germline CDR1 and CDR2 sequences are SEHNR and FQNEAQ (reference sequence). CDR3 in amino acids: CASSLGIRGQGSTYEQYF. Written as DNA, the CDR3 is TGTGCCAGCAGCTTAGGTATTCGAGGACAGGGGTCTACCTACGAGCAGTACTTC.

V gene TRBV4-1 combines with J gene TRBJ1-1; D gene uncertain. The germline CDR1 and CDR2 sequences are MGHRA and YSYEKL. V was trimmed by 1 base and J by 1 base, leaving 10 bases between them. The CDR3 is made up of 15 amino acids. The chain's CDR3 is CASSQAVGGNTEAFF. CDR3 DNA: TGCGCCAGCAGCCAAGCGGTTGGAGGGAACACTGAAGCTTTCTTT.

A remark on this clonotype: This could be a read error, since a much larger clone is one nucleotide away. The genes are TRBV6-6 and TRBJ2-1; D is undetermined. This CDR3 region has 13 residues. V was shortened by 2 bases and J by 5 bases, with 7 bases between the two germline ends. The germline gives CDR1 MNHNY, CDR2 SVGAGI (reference sequence). CDR3 sequence: CASSYVRNNEQFF. The CDR3, as DNA: TGTGCCAGCAGTTACGTCCGGAACAATGAGCAGTTCTTC.

As DNA, the CDR3 is TGTGCCAGCAGTTTGTGGGGGGGCTTTGAGACCCAGTACTTC. Translated: CASSLWGGFETQYF. The chain couples TRBV12-3 or TRBV12-4 to TRBJ2-5; TRBD2 might be the D (7 bases). V gave up 3 bases and J gave up 5 bases, with 13 bases separating them. The CDR3 contains 14 residues.

About this clonotype itself: One junction end disagrees with the germline gene, perhaps due to a read error. This chain links TRBV12-3 or TRBV12-4 with TRBJ1-1; D is unresolved. CDR3 size: 14 residues. The CDR3 coding sequence is TGTGCCAGCAGCCCAACATACGGGAACTCTGAAGCTTTCTTT. It yields the protein CASSPTYGNSEAFF.

J is TRBJ1-5 and V is TRBV27; a possible D gene is TRBD1 (6 bases). V was shortened by 6 bases and J by 9 bases, with 15 bases between the two germline ends. There are 13 residues in the CDR3. Per germline, CDR1 MNHEY and CDR2 SMNVEV (reference sequence). The CDR3: CASREGVQGPQHF. In nucleotides, the CDR3 is TGTGCCAGCAGAGAGGGGGTGCAAGGGCCCCAGCATTTT.

A note on this clonotype: A junction end diverges from the germline sequence, so it may reflect a read error. The V call is TRBV12-3 or TRBV12-4, the J call TRBJ2-7, with D possibly being TRBD1 or TRBD2 (5 bases each). CDR3 length: 13 residues. CDR3 sequence (DNA): TGTGTCAGCAGCCCGGGACGCACCTACGAGCAGTACTTC. The encoded protein is CVSSPGRTYEQYF.

The chain combines TRBV5-3 with TRBJ2-1, with 9 bases aligning to TRBD2. TRBV5-3 qualifies as an ORF whose function is uncertain. The CDR3 has 16 residues. Trimming cost V 8 bases and J 0 bases; bases outside gene matches: 9. The CDR3 DNA is TGTGCCAGCAGCGGGGGGAGCTTCGTCTCCTACAATGAGCAGTTCTTC. Translating gives CASSGGSFVSYNEQFF.

Details on this clonotype: A much larger clone is a single base away; this may be a read error. This rearrangement joins TRBV7-4 to TRBJ2-3, with 10 bases aligning to TRBD2. CDR1 and CDR2 (germline): SGHVT, SQSDAQ. This CDR3 is built from 17 residues. CDR3 in amino acids: CASSLARASGGSDTHYF. DNA for the CDR3: TGTGCCAGCAGCTTAGCCCGGGCTAGCGGGGGATCAGATACGCACTATTTT. The whole variable domain, remainder taken from reference TRBV7-4 and TRBJ2-3, is GAGVSQSPRYKVAKRGRDVALRCDSISGHVTLYWYRQTLGQGSEVLTYSQSDAQRDKSGRPSGRFSAERPERSVSTLKIQRTEQGDSAVYLCASSLARASGGSDTHYFGPGTRLTVL.

V usage is TRBV5-8 and J usage is TRBJ2-5; perhaps TRBD1 as D (6 bases). Trimming removed 3 bases from V and 4 bases from J, with 13 bases in between. CDR1 SGHTS and CDR2 YDEGEE come from the germline V gene. The CDR3 has 14 amino acids. The CDR3 coding sequence is TGTGCCAGCAGCTCCCGGGACAAGATAGAGACCCAGTACTTC. This translates into CASSSRDKIETQYF.

This clonotype came up once. The conserved closing phenylalanine or tryptophan is absent in this CDR3, likely reflecting a read error. It is unclear where the CDR3 begins or ends on the DNA, so no DNA is shown, and the CDR3 is as TCRdb lists it. The chain couples TRBV20-1 to TRBJ1-2. From its first to its last residue, the CDR3 has 9 amino acids. Germline V CDR1 and CDR2: DFQATT, SNEGSKA (reference sequence). CDR3 residues: CSAGLPGDN.

The chain has TRBV19 and TRBJ2-5, with 13 bases lining up with TRBD2. This CDR3 has 16 residues. CDR1 and CDR2 from the germline V gene are LNHDA and SQIVND (reference sequence). V shed 7 bases and J 1 base; nucleotides not matched to a gene: 6. CDR3 nucleotide sequence: TGTGCCAGTACGAGGACTAGCGGGGGAGTCCAAGAGACCCAGTACTTC. This gives the protein CASTRTSGGVQETQYF.

This clonotype was detected a few times. This chain uses TRBV7-6 with TRBJ2-5, with TRBD1 as a possible D gene (5 bases). The V gene lost 3 bases and the J gene lost 0 bases, with 11 bases spanning the gap. The CDR3 covers 15 residues. Germline CDR1 SGHVS, CDR2 FNYEAQ. The CDR3 region is CASSFKGRDQETQYF. For the CDR3, the DNA is TGTGCCAGCAGCTTCAAGGGCAGGGACCAAGAGACCCAGTACTTC.

The chain is built from TRBV5-6 and TRBJ1-1; D is perhaps TRBD1 (6 bases). V lost 1 base, J lost 2 bases, and 12 bases lay in between. The CDR3 consists of 15 residues. The germline V gene has CDR1 SGHDT and CDR2 YYEEEE. The CDR3 DNA follows: TGTGCCAGCAGCTTGTCAGGGGACACCAACACTGAAGCTTTCTTT. Its translation: CASSLSGDTNTEAFF.

The rearrangement uses TRBV5-1 and TRBJ1-1, with D perhaps TRBD1 (5 bases). Trimming stripped 6 bases from V and 5 bases from J, with 11 bases between. This CDR3 contains 12 residues. Germline V gene sequence: CDR1 SGHRS, CDR2 YFSETQ. CDR3 nucleotides: TGCGCCAGCAATACCGGGACGACTGAAGCTTTCTTT. This sequence encodes CASNTGTTEAFF.

Only a few counts were recorded for this clonotype. The genes are TRBV7-9 and TRBJ1-2; the D is unclear. The CDR3 runs to 17 residues. Germline V gives CDR1 SEHNR, CDR2 FQNEAQ (reference sequence). Trimming shortened V by 2 bases and J by 1 base, and 17 bases separated the two germline ends. CDR3 nucleotides: TGTGCCAGCAGCTTACAGCACGGGTCACTGGGTAACTATGGCTACACCTTC. Translating it yields CASSLQHGSLGNYGYTF.

The chain joins TRBV3-1 to TRBJ2-5; 7 bases match TRBD2. Germline loops: CDR1 LGHDT, CDR2 YNNKEL (reference sequence). J was trimmed by 3 bases and V by 4 bases; bases with no gene match: 8. This CDR3 has 15 residues. The CDR3 spells CASSPSQLAKETQYF. CDR3 bases: TGTGCCAGCAGCCCATCCCAACTAGCGAAAGAGACCCAGTACTTC.

J is TRBJ2-2 and V is TRBV6-5, with D perhaps matching TRBD1 or TRBD2 (6 bases each). The CDR3 is 16 residues long. V shed 3 bases and J shed 4 bases, with 15 bases lying between them. Germline CDR1 reads MNHEY; CDR2 reads SVGAGI. CDR3: CASSYFGGLVTGELFF. The CDR3 DNA sequence: TGTGCCAGCAGTTATTTTGGGGGGCTTGTCACCGGGGAGCTGTTTTTT.

This clonotype was counted many times. The chain uses TRBV6-6 and TRBJ1-1; 9 nucleotides line up with TRBD1. This CDR3 contains 14 residues. The V gene's germline CDR1 is MNHNY and CDR2 SVGAGI (reference sequence). The trim removed 6 bases at V and 5 bases at J, leaving 7 bases unmatched. The CDR3 DNA is TGTGCCAGCAGCCCGGACAGGGGAAGGACTGAAGCTTTCTTT. Translated: CASSPDRGRTEAFF.